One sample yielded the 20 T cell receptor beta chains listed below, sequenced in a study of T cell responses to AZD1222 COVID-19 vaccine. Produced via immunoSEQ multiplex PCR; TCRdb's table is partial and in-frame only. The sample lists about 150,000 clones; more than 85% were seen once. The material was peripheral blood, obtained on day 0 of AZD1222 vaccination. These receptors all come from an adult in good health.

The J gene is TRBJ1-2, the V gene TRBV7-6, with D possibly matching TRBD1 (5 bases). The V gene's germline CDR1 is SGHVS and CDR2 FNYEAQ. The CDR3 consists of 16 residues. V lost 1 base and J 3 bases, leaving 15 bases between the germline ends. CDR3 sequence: CASSLGADILDYGYTF. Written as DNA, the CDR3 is TGTGCCAGCAGCTTAGGGGCGGACATCCTAGACTATGGCTACACCTTC.

In DNA, the CDR3 is TGTGCCAGCAGTTTAACGCGGTTCGCTTTCTTT. Translated, it gives CASSLTRFAFF. The chain recombines TRBV12-3 or TRBV12-4 with TRBJ1-1; D unresolved. The V end was cut by 2 bases, the J end by 11 bases, with 9 bases between. This CDR3 region has 11 residues.

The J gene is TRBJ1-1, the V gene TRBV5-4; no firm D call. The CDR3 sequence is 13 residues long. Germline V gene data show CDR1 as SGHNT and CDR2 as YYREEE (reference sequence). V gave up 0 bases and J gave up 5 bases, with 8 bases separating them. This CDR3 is CASSLEVTTEAFF. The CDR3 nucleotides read TGTGCCAGCAGCTTGGAAGTTACGACTGAAGCTTTCTTT.

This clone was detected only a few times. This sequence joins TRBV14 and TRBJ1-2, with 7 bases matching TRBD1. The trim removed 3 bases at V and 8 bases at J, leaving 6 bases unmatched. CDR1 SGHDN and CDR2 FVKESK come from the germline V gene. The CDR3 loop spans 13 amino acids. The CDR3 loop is CASSQTGIGGYTF. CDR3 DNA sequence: TGTGCCAGCAGCCAGACAGGGATCGGAGGCTACACCTTC.

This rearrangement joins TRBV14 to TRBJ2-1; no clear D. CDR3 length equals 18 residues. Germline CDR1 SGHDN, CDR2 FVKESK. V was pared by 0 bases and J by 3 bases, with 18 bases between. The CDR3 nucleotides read TGTGCCAGCAGCCAAGAAGTCCACTCTCTATCTATCTACAATGAGCAGTTCTTC. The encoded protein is CASSQEVHSLSIYNEQFF.

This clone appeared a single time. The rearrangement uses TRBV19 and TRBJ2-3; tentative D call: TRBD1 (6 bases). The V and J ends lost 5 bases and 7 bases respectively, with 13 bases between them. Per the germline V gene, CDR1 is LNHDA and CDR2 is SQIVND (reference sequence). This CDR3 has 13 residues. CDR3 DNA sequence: TGTGCCAGTAGTGGGCAGGGACATCATACGCAGTATTTT. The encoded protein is CASSGQGHHTQYF.

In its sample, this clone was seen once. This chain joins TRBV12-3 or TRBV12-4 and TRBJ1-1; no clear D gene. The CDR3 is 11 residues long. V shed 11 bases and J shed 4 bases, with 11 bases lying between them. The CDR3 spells CACKRATEAFF. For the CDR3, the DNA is TGTGCCTGCAAGAGGGCCACTGAAGCTTTCTTT.

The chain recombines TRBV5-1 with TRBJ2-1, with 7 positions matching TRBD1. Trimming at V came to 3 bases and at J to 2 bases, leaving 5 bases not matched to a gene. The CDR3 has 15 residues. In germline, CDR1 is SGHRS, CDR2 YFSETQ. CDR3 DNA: TGCGCCAGCAGCTCGGGACAGAAGCCCTACAATGAGCAGTTCTTC. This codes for CASSSGQKPYNEQFF.

Here the CDR3 DNA reads TGTGCCAGCAACTCGGGGCGGGGGGTGAACACTGAAGCTTTCTTT. Its translation is CASNSGRGVNTEAFF. The chain links TRBV6-5 to TRBJ1-1, with D possibly TRBD1 on 5 matching bases. Trimming cost V 7 bases and J 0 bases, with 15 bases left between them. Germline V gives CDR1 MNHEY, CDR2 SVGAGI. The CDR3 is made up of 15 amino acids.

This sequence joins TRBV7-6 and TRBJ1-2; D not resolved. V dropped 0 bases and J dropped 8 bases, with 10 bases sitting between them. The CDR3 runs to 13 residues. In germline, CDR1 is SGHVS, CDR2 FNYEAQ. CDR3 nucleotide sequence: TGTGCCAGCAGCTTAGCAGGCGCGAGGGGCTACACCTTC. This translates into CASSLAGARGYTF.

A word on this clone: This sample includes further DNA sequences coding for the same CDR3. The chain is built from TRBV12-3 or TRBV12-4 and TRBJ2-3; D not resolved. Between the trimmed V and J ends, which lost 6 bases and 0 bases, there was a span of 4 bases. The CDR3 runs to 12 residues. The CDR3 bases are TGTGCCAGCAGCACTAGCACAGATACGCAGTATTTT. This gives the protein CASSTSTDTQYF.

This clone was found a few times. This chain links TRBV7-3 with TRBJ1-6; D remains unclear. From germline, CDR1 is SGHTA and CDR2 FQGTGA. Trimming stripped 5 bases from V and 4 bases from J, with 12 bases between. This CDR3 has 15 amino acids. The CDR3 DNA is TGTGCCAGCAGCAGAGGCCGGGAATATAATTCACCCCTCCACTTT. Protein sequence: CASSRGREYNSPLHF.

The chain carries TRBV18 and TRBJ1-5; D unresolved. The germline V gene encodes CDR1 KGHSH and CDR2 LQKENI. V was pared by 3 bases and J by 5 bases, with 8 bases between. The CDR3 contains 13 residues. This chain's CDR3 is CASSPASDQPQHF. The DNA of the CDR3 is TGTGCCAGCTCACCCGCTTCTGATCAGCCCCAGCATTTT.

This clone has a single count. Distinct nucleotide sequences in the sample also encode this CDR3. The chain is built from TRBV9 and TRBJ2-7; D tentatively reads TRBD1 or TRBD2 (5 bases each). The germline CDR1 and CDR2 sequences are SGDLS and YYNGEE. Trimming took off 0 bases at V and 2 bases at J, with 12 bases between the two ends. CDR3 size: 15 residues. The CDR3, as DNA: TGTGCCAGCAGCGTAGGAACGGGACGGACCTACGAGCAGTACTTC. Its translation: CASSVGTGRTYEQYF.

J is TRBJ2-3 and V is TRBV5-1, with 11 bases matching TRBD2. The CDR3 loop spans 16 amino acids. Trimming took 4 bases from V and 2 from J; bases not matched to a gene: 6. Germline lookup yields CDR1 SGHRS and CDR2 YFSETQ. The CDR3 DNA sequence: TGCGCCAGCAGCACCGGGACTAGCGGTGCCACAGATACGCAGTATTTT. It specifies CASSTGTSGATDTQYF.

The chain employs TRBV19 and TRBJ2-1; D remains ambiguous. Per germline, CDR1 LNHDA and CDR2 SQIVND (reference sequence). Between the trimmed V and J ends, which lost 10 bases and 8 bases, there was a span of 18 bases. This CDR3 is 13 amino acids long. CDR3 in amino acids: CATGISRADEQFF. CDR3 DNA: TGTGCCACAGGTATTAGTCGGGCGGATGAGCAGTTCTTC.

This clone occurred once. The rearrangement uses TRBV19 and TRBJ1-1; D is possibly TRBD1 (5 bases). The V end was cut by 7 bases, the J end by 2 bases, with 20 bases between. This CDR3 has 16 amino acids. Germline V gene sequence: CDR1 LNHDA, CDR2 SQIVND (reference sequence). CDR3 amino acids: CASTGGAYGTNTEAFF. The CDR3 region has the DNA TGTGCCAGTACTGGAGGGGCATACGGAACTAACACTGAAGCTTTCTTT.

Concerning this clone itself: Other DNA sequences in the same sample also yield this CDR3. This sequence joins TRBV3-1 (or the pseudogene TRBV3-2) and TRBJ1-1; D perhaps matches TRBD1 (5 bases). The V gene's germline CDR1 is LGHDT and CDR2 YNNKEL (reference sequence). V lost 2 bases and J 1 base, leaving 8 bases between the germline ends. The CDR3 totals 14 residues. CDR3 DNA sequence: TGTGCCAGCAGCCAACCGGGACCGAACACTGAAGCTTTCTTT. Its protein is CASSQPGPNTEAFF.

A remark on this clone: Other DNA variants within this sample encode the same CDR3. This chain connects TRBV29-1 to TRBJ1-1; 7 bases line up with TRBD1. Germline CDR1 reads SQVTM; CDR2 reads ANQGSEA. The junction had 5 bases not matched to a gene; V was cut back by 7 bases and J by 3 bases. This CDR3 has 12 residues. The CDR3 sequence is CSGGGRDTEAFF. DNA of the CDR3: TGCAGCGGAGGGGGCAGGGACACTGAAGCTTTCTTT.

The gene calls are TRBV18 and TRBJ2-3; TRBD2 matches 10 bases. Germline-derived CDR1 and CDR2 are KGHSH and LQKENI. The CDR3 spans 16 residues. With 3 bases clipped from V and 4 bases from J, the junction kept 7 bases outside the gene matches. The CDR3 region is CASSPTSSGSADTQYF. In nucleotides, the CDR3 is TGTGCCAGCTCACCCACCTCTAGCGGGAGCGCAGATACGCAGTATTTT.